The entry below describes one T cell receptor beta chain. This clonotype was detected many times. Its antigen is unknown. Base qualities are not provided; no much larger clone lies one nucleotide away. The study was a case-control design nested within a healthcare worker cohort in London, UK, with weekly nasopharyngeal swab PCR tests and blood sampling. Healthcare workers were recruited during the week of the UK lockdown, between 23 and 31 March 2020, and followed weekly for up to roughly 15 weeks. The CDR3 sequence holds 15 residues, the cysteine and phenylalanine included. The sequence is cut down to CDR3 DNA, 45 bases in frame from base 1. CDR1 and CDR2, per the germline V gene (reference sequence), are DFQATT and SNEGSKA. V trim: 2 bases; J trim: 9 bases; unmatched bases: 13. This sample is drawn from a study of early T cells in non-severe SARS-CoV-2 infection (dated by TCRdb to about 2021). As for the study more broadly: Because TCR sequencing relied on bulk RNA taken from unsorted whole blood, pairing of alpha and beta chains was not possible.

Results and caveats for the whole study, not just this receptor: Matching against VDJdb was skewed toward anti-spike CD8 responses, likely underestimated virus-specific expansions, and missed private and CD4 specificities.

Library preparation used 5' RACE. This sample was sequenced with a NextSeq 500. To correct for sequencing error and PCR bias, the TCR library protocol tagged individual cDNA molecules with unique molecular identifiers. Sequencing covered both TCR alpha and beta chains, and within each sample the abundances of alpha and beta sequences were tightly co-correlated. The original methods were these. V gene, J gene and CDR3 annotation of TCR sequences was performed with Decombinator V4. Expanded TCRs were defined as changing significantly between any two time points under a Poisson model with p below 0.0001. TCR abundances were normalised to the total number of TCRs sequenced per sample and expressed as counts per million. TRAV1-2 paired with TRAJ12, TRAJ20 or TRAJ33 defined MAIT TCRs, while TRAV10 paired with TRAJ18 defined iNKT TCRs. A search of VDJdb, accessed on 1 November 2021, was run for TCRs annotated to CMV, EBV and SARS-CoV-2, with TCRs annotated for multiple antigens excluded. TCRdb redid the processing of the public reads, applying fastp at Q25 and MiXCR, and retained in-frame beta chains. Identical CDR3 protein sequences are pooled into one entry, listed with their most common genes and DNA. The V and J calls shown here were made by TCRdb, not taken from the authors' results. The sample records more than 90,000 distinct CDR3 sequences, about 13% of which are singletons. 2% to 2.5% of the sample lies in the top ten.

The rearranged chain carries TRBV20-1 and TRBJ2-3, and 8 junctional nucleotides match TRBD2. This sequence originates from an adult who was a healthcare worker with PCR-confirmed SARS-CoV-2 infection or an uninfected control (not recorded which). Sequencing was carried out using whole blood. Here is the DNA: TGCAGTGCTAGACCATCCCCCGGGGGGGCTAGGACGCAGTATTTT. Translated, this is CSARPSPGGARTQYF.